The present entry profiles one T cell receptor (beta chain) with its context. Its antigen is as yet unknown. The data derive from a study of Ad26.COV2.S vaccination and SARS-CoV-2 variants. Treatment specified: some 20 received Ad26.COV2.S at low or high dose, single or two shots; about 5 received placebo; per-sample allocation not given. The study sampled participants on day 63 after the first vaccine or placebo injection. Assay used: immunoSEQ multiplex PCR; TCRdb lists only in-frame clones, some missing. The repertoire consists of about 410,000 clones, with roughly nine tenths occurring once and the leading ten covering roughly 3.5%. Whole-study findings and limits: Overall T cell responses may have been underestimated by the analyses of TCR breadth and depth.

The length of the CDR3 is 14 residues. The V gene's germline CDR1 is MRHNA and CDR2 SNTAGT. V shed 7 bases and J shed 2 bases, with 14 bases lying between them. This sample comprised peripheral blood, obtained in a trial of Ad26.COV2.S vaccine versus placebo. The chain is built from TRBV6-4 and TRBJ1-2, with a possible D match to TRBD1 (6 bases). The source of this sequence is a person aged 18 to 59 who received the Ad26.COV2.S COVID-19 vaccine or a placebo. The CDR3 DNA follows: TGTGCCAGCAAGAGGGACATCGCCAACTATGGCTACACCTTC. Residues: CASKRDIANYGYTF.